The 16 T cell receptor beta chains below were found in one sample sequenced in a study of cytomegalovirus exposure and HLA in healthy donors. The PCR contained 60 Vbeta and 13 Jbeta primers. Clones were read by immunoSEQ multiplex PCR, and TCRdb kept only the in-frame ones, dropping some. This table holds about 160,000 clones, under 75% found once. Specimen: PBMCs. The receptor set was obtained from a man aged 35-49 years in good health and CMV-seropositive.

This clone was recorded a few times. The chain employs TRBV19 and TRBJ1-6; TRBD1 matches 8 bases. The CDR3 extends over 16 amino acids. CDR1 LNHDA and CDR2 SQIVND come from the germline V gene (reference sequence). Trimming took 5 bases from V and 5 from J; bases not matched to a gene: 8. The CDR3 here is CASSLETGANNSPLHF. The CDR3 nucleotides are TGTGCCAGTAGTCTTGAGACAGGGGCGAATAATTCACCCCTCCACTTT.

The chain links TRBV15 to TRBJ1-4, with 8 bases lining up with TRBD1. Germline-derived CDR1 and CDR2 are LNHNV and YYDKDF (reference sequence). V lost 4 bases to trimming and J lost 7 bases; unmatched junction nucleotides: 2. The CDR3 totals 13 residues. The chain's CDR3 is CATSNRGVEKLFF. The CDR3, as DNA: TGTGCCACCAGCAACAGGGGGGTTGAAAAACTGTTTTTT.

About this clone itself: The junction and the germline gene differ at one end; a read error may be behind it. The gene calls are TRBV20-1 and TRBJ2-5, with D hard to call. Germline V lookup: CDR1 DFQATT, CDR2 SNEGSKA (reference sequence). The CDR3 length is 10 residues. DNA of the CDR3: TGCGGTGCTAGGGCCGAGACCCAGTACTTC. This translates into CGARAETQYF.

The gene calls are TRBV27 and TRBJ1-1, with 7 bases identical to TRBD1. Germline V gene data show CDR1 as MNHEY and CDR2 as SMNVEV (reference sequence). Unmatched junction bases numbered 7, after V lost 2 bases and J lost 1 base. The CDR3 covers 16 residues. In nucleotides, the CDR3 is TGTGCCAGCAGTTTAGGGTCAAGGGGGCCGAACACTGAAGCTTTCTTT. Translation gives CASSLGSRGPNTEAFF.

This clone was seen once. The J gene is TRBJ1-3, the V gene TRBV25-1; D perhaps matches TRBD1 (5 bases). Germline V gene lookup returns CDR1 MGHDK and CDR2 SYGVNS. The ends were cut back, 7 bases at V and 0 bases at J, with 13 bases in the middle. This CDR3 is built from 15 residues. CDR3 in DNA: TGTGCCAGCACCCAGAAGGGGATCTCTGGAAACACCATATATTTT. This codes for CASTQKGISGNTIYF.

In its sample, this clone was seen a few times. V gene TRBV19 combines with J gene TRBJ2-5, with 8 bases lining up with TRBD1. The length of the CDR3 is 15 residues. Germline V gene data show CDR1 as LNHDA and CDR2 as SQIVND (reference sequence). Losses at the gene ends were 3 bases for V and 4 bases for J; bases not matched to a gene: 7. This chain's CDR3 is CASSIGQGLGETQYF. The CDR3 DNA follows: TGTGCCAGTAGTATCGGACAGGGATTAGGAGAGACCCAGTACTTC. Variable domain in full (rest from reference TRBV19 and TRBJ2-5): DGGITQSPKYLFRKEGQNVTLSCEQNLNHDAMYWYRQDPGQGLRLIYYSQIVNDFQKGDIAEGYSVSREKKESFPLTVTSAQKNPTAFYLCASSIGQGLGETQYFGPGTRLLVL.

This clone turned up a few times. The CDR3 nucleotides are TGTGCCAGCACCCTTATGGGGGGGCGGAACACTGAAGCTTTCTTT. Protein sequence: CASTLMGGRNTEAFF. This chain links TRBV7-9 with TRBJ1-1, with a tentative D call TRBD1 (6 bases). This CDR3 comprises 15 residues. Deletions cut 7 bases from V and 1 base from J, with 16 bases between. Germline V gene data show CDR1 as SEHNR and CDR2 as FQNEAQ (reference sequence).

The V gene is TRBV5-8, the J gene TRBJ1-5, with D perhaps matching TRBD1 (6 bases). The V gene lost 4 bases and the J gene lost 0 bases, with 11 bases spanning the gap. The germline gives CDR1 SGHTS, CDR2 YDEGEE. CDR3 size: 15 residues. This chain's CDR3 is CASSHADSSNQPQHF. CDR3 in DNA: TGTGCCAGCAGCCACGCGGACAGTAGCAATCAGCCCCAGCATTTT.

The gene calls are TRBV7-2 and TRBJ1-2, with D uncertain. Between the trimmed V and J ends, which lost 4 bases and 8 bases, there was a span of 11 bases. This CDR3 contains 12 residues. Germline-derived CDR1 and CDR2 are SGHTA and FQGNSA. The CDR3 reads CASSSERGGYTF. For the CDR3, the DNA is TGTGCCAGCAGCTCCGAGCGCGGCGGCTACACCTTC.

This clone was seen just once. This chain joins TRBV6-5 and TRBJ2-7; 12 bases match TRBD1. The CDR3 spans 15 residues. Losses at the gene ends were 7 bases for V and 6 bases for J; bases not matched to a gene: 10. The germline V gene has CDR1 MNHEY and CDR2 SVGAGI. The CDR3 spells CASTIAGTGGGEQYF. The CDR3 coding sequence is TGTGCCAGCACCATTGCCGGGACAGGGGGCGGCGAGCAGTACTTC.

This clone is medium-sized within its sample. The chain links TRBV19 to TRBJ1-1; D call uncertain. This CDR3 comprises 13 residues. Germline CDR1 reads LNHDA; CDR2 reads SQIVND (reference sequence). V was pared by 3 bases and J by 4 bases, with 9 bases between. CDR3 amino acids: CASSIRVSTEAFF. CDR3 nucleotides: TGTGCCAGTAGTATTCGGGTGTCCACTGAAGCTTTCTTT.

This clone was seen a handful of times. This chain joins TRBV7-9 and TRBJ1-1; TRBD1 might be the D (6 bases). There are 14 residues in the CDR3. Germline CDR1 and CDR2: SEHNR and FQNEAQ (reference sequence). V shed 2 bases and J shed 4 bases, with 11 bases lying between them. The CDR3 region has the DNA TGTGCCAGCAGCTTACAGGGGCACGCCACTGAAGCTTTCTTT. Encoded protein: CASSLQGHATEAFF.

This chain connects TRBV5-6 to TRBJ2-7; 8 bases align to TRBD1. The CDR3 spans 14 residues. The J segment lost 0 bases and the V segment lost 5 bases, leaving 4 bases of the junction unmatched. The germline V gene encodes CDR1 SGHDT and CDR2 YYEEEE. CDR3 in amino acids: CASRRTGSSYEQYF. For the CDR3, the DNA is TGTGCCAGCAGAAGGACAGGGAGCTCCTACGAGCAGTACTTC.

This clone was recorded a few times. The chain employs TRBV5-6 and TRBJ2-7; perhaps TRBD2 as D (6 bases). Trimming removed 5 bases at V and 3 bases at J, with 12 bases between. This CDR3 has 13 amino acids. In germline, CDR1 is SGHDT, CDR2 YYEEEE. The CDR3 spells CASSWGDVYEQYF. In DNA form, the CDR3 reads TGTGCCAGCAGTTGGGGGGACGTCTACGAGCAGTACTTC.

The chain couples TRBV14 to TRBJ1-1; perhaps TRBD1 as D (5 bases). V was cut by 2 bases and J by 0 bases, with 10 bases left in between. This CDR3 has 15 amino acids. Germline V gene sequence: CDR1 SGHDN, CDR2 FVKESK. The CDR3 spells CASSQRTGLNTEAFF. CDR3 nucleotides: TGTGCCAGCAGCCAAAGAACAGGCCTGAACACTGAAGCTTTCTTT.

This clone turned up a few times. V and J are TRBV10-3 and TRBJ1-2; TRBD1 matches at 7 bases. The J segment lost 2 bases and the V segment lost 6 bases, leaving 9 bases of the junction unmatched. This CDR3 comprises 15 residues. Germline CDR1 ENHRY, CDR2 SYGVKD. The DNA of the CDR3 is TGTGCCATCAGGATCCCGGGACAGCAAAACTATGGCTACACCTTC. This sequence encodes CAIRIPGQQNYGYTF.